This T cell receptor (beta chain) was sequenced for a study of shared clonotypes between healthy human individuals. Clones were read by immunoSEQ multiplex PCR, and TCRdb kept only the in-frame ones, dropping some. The sample holds approximately 740,000 clones, around two thirds seen once. Looked up from germline, CDR1 is SGHRS and CDR2 is YFSETQ. The ends lost 4 bases at V and 3 bases at J; junction bases unmatched: 11. The length of the CDR3 is 16 residues. The receptor was isolated from a woman aged 25 to 39 in good health. Sequenced: memory CD4+ T cells sorted from blood. This sample's subset: CD45RA-negative fraction. The chain has TRBV5-1 and TRBJ2-7; 9 nucleotides line up with TRBD2. CDR3 in amino acids: CASSMGTSRRGYEQYF. CDR3 sequence (DNA): TGCGCCAGCAGCATGGGGACTAGCAGACGAGGCTACGAGCAGTACTTC.